This T cell receptor beta chain was recorded in a study of T cell repertoires in cytomegalovirus infection. Background on the study: Public signatures in TCR beta pointed to CMV infection and matching HLA type. Whole-study results and caveats: HLA-C-restricted TCR beta clonotypes specific for CMV led the ex vivo response. Totalled public TCR beta family frequency picked out people who carried CMV plus the relevant HLA.

One entry per CDR3 protein results from TCRdb running MiXCR on the reads. The table has 250,000 to 300,000 distinct CDR3 sequences, approximately 22% seen once; the top ten hold about 21%. Remarks on this clonotype: The target antigen is unknown. This sequence may be a read error, since a much larger clone differs from it by one base.

The CDR3 contains 17 residues. Germline V gene sequence: CDR1 SGHDN, CDR2 FVKESK. The sample was cultured PBMCs, taken from culture after CMV antigen stimulation. The chain is built from TRBV14 and TRBJ2-7; D tentatively fits TRBD1 or TRBD2 (5 bases each). This receptor was taken from a human donor in good health (CMV status not recorded). Some clones in this sample may be carry-over from other donors' samples. The CDR3 DNA is TGTGTCAGCAGCCAAGAGCATGCTGGGGGTGCCTCCTACGAGCAGTACTTC. Translated, it gives CVSSQEHAGGASYEQYF.